These 11 T cell receptor beta chains share one sample of origin, sequenced in a study of PD-1 blockade in mismatch repair-deficient tumors. Only in-frame clones appear in the TCRdb table, and some are missing; sequencing was by immunoSEQ multiplex PCR. The sample carries more than 90,000 clones, around 80% recorded once. This specimen consisted of peripheral blood, obtained roughly 60 weeks after starting pembrolizumab. Every receptor here comes from an adult with mismatch repair-deficient cancer.

The CDR3 coding sequence is TGTGCCAGCAGCAAGGGACAGGGGTACAATGAGCAGTTCTTC. Translation gives CASSKGQGYNEQFF. This rearrangement joins TRBV7-9 to TRBJ2-1; 10 nucleotides match TRBD1. With 5 bases clipped from V and 4 bases from J, the junction kept 2 bases outside the gene matches. Germline CDR1 and CDR2: SEHNR and FQNEAQ (reference sequence). The CDR3 runs 14 residues. The whole variable domain, filled in from reference TRBV7-9 and TRBJ2-1, reads DTGVSQNPRHKITKRGQNVTFRCDPISEHNRLYWYRQTLGQGPEFLTYFQNEAQLEKSRLLSDRFSAERPKGSFSTLEIQRTEQGDSAMYLCASSKGQGYNEQFFGPGTRLTVL.

This sequence joins TRBV5-1 and TRBJ1-1; 9 bases line up with TRBD1. Germline assignment: CDR1 SGHRS and CDR2 YFSETQ. Unmatched junction bases numbered 4, after V lost 0 bases and J lost 4 bases. CDR3 length equals 15 residues. The CDR3 bases are TGCGCCAGCAGCTTGGGGGGGACAGGGCCCACTGAAGCTTTCTTT. Its translation: CASSLGGTGPTEAFF.

The rearrangement links TRBV9 to TRBJ2-2; the D is unclear. The V end lost 3 bases, the J end lost 7 bases, and 7 bases lay between the germline ends. Germline CDR1 SGDLS, CDR2 YYNGEE. CDR3 length: 12 residues. CDR3 bases: TGTGCCAGCAGCGCCCAACACGGGGAGCTGTTTTTT. It codes for CASSAQHGELFF.

The V gene is TRBV5-1, the J gene TRBJ1-1; TRBD1 agrees at 7 bases. The germline V gene has CDR1 SGHRS and CDR2 YFSETQ. CDR3 length equals 15 residues. V shed 1 base, J shed 6 bases, and the junction held 9 bases outside the gene matches. CDR3 protein: CASSLSSLQGAEAFF. The CDR3 DNA follows: TGCGCCAGCAGCTTGTCTTCCCTCCAGGGGGCTGAAGCTTTCTTT.

The V gene is TRBV18, the J gene TRBJ1-1, with no clear D. V lost 5 bases and J 3 bases, leaving 13 bases between the germline ends. The CDR3 has 14 amino acids. Germline assignment: CDR1 KGHSH and CDR2 LQKENI. The CDR3 protein is CASSSSSGDTEAFF. In DNA, the CDR3 is TGTGCCAGCTCATCGAGTAGTGGAGACACTGAAGCTTTCTTT.

This chain links TRBV19 with TRBJ1-4, with D unclear. V lost 3 bases and J lost 7, with 12 bases in between. The V gene's germline CDR1 is LNHDA and CDR2 SQIVND (reference sequence). The CDR3 covers 14 residues. The CDR3 sequence: CASSIEVEGEKLFF. The CDR3 DNA reads as TGTGCCAGTAGTATTGAGGTCGAGGGTGAAAAACTGTTTTTT.

The DNA for the CDR3 is TGTGCCAGCTCACCACCGGAGGGTGACAGGCACTATGGCTACACCTTC. Its translation is CASSPPEGDRHYGYTF. This chain uses TRBV18 with TRBJ1-2, with a tentative D call TRBD1 (6 bases). The CDR3 consists of 16 residues. Trimming left V 0 bases short and J 3 bases short, with 14 bases between. Germline lookup yields CDR1 KGHSH and CDR2 LQKENI.

This chain links TRBV19 with TRBJ2-7, with 8 bases fitting TRBD2. J lost 0 bases, V lost 4 bases, and 11 bases had no gene match. Germline loops: CDR1 LNHDA, CDR2 SQIVND (reference sequence). CDR3 length: 17 residues. As DNA, the CDR3 is TGTGCCAGTAGTACCCCACGGACTAGCCGGAGCTCCTACGAGCAGTACTTC. Protein: CASSTPRTSRSSYEQYF. The full variable domain, rest sourced from reference TRBV19 and TRBJ2-7, is DGGITQSPKYLFRKEGQNVTLSCEQNLNHDAMYWYRQDPGQGLRLIYYSQIVNDFQKGDIAEGYSVSREKKESFPLTVTSAQKNPTAFYLCASSTPRTSRSSYEQYFGPGTRLTVT.

The gene calls are TRBV5-4 and TRBJ2-7; D may be TRBD2 (5 bases). V was trimmed by 4 bases and J by 5 bases, leaving 16 bases between them. There are 14 residues in the CDR3. Germline CDR1 reads SGHNT; CDR2 reads YYREEE (reference sequence). The CDR3 DNA sequence: TGTGCCAGCAGCCCATCGTCCGGGGTTAACGAGCAGTACTTC. Protein: CASSPSSGVNEQYF.

The chain recombines TRBV19 with TRBJ2-7; perhaps TRBD1 as D (6 bases). Trimming removed 3 bases from V and 6 bases from J, with 15 bases in between. Looked up from germline, CDR1 is LNHDA and CDR2 is SQIVND (reference sequence). The CDR3 sequence is 14 residues long. The CDR3 here is CASSMGVRGGEQYF. CDR3 nucleotides: TGTGCCAGTAGTATGGGGGTCAGGGGTGGCGAGCAGTACTTC.

The chain couples TRBV5-1 to TRBJ2-5; 10 bases map to TRBD1. In germline, CDR1 is SGHRS, CDR2 YFSETQ. Trimming took 3 bases from V and 7 from J; bases not matched to a gene: 9. The CDR3 runs 15 residues. CDR3 nucleotide sequence: TGCGCCAGCAGCTCCGGGACAGGGGACGGGGGGACCCAGTACTTC. Its translation is CASSSGTGDGGTQYF.